The T cell receptor (beta chain) under discussion was sequenced for a study of T-cell reconstitution after alpha-beta-depleted transplantation in children. Study outcomes and limitations: Newly generated T cells supplied most T-cell counts and diversity one year post-transplant. Elevated TCRbeta diversity at day 60 was traced, in some patients, to surviving recipient T cells and thymic progenitors. The study reportedly traced alpha-beta T cells about two months after transplant to several hundred expanded graft clones.

The germline V gene has CDR1 LNHDA and CDR2 SQIVND (reference sequence). The CDR3 extends over 11 amino acids. Regarding this clonotype: Its target is not known. Mismatch with germline at one junction end may stem from a read error.

During its preparation, the TCRbeta library received unique molecular identifiers. TCRdb re-analysed the PCR reads in MiXCR, keeping a single row per CDR3 protein. The sample records fewer than 550,000 distinct CDR3 sequences, about an eighth being singletons. The source material was PBMCs, mostly from graft donor cells, sampled 180 days after TCRalphabeta/CD19-depleted stem cell transplant. The chain employs TRBV19 and TRBJ1-2; D might be TRBD1 (5 bases). The receptor was derived from a female patient aged 2-15 years who had a stem cell transplant for aplastic anemia, so the T cells may come from the graft donor. This CDR3 is CASSPGPTYAF. Written as DNA, the CDR3 is TGTGCCAGTAGTCCGGGACCGACCTATGCCTTC.